This TCR beta chain was retrieved from a study of blood T cell repertoires in COVID-19. Across the study: COVID-19 samples from acute and convalescent phases originated in the United States, Italy and Spain.

The germline V gene has CDR1 SGHNT and CDR2 YYREEE (reference sequence). The CDR3 extends over 14 amino acids. After removal of 3 bases from V and 4 bases from J, the junction contained 3 bases not matched to a gene. As handled by the study authors: It was from reference gene primer amplification that nucleated cell counts were estimated. Profiled with immunoSEQ multiplex PCR; TCRdb holds only in-frame clones, not every one. V, J and clone size are those of that table, while D and trimming were read from the DNA. Among about 130,000 clones listed, roughly 83% were seen once. The rearrangement links TRBV5-4 to TRBJ2-5, with 10 bases that match TRBD2. This clonotype was sampled from a man between 60 and 70 years old with acute or convalescent COVID-19. Material: peripheral blood. CDR3 region: CASSSAGGGETQYF. In DNA form, the CDR3 reads TGTGCCAGCAGCTCAGCGGGAGGGGGAGAGACCCAGTACTTC.